A selection of T cell receptor beta chains follows, all from one sample in a study of T cell responses to AZD1222 COVID-19 vaccine. Assay: immunoSEQ multiplex PCR; the TCRdb copy retains only in-frame clones and omits some. The sample holds more than 90,000 clones, about 80% seen once. The material was peripheral blood, obtained on day 0 of AZD1222 vaccination. The receptors come from an adult in good health. CDR3s include the opening cysteine and the closing phenylalanine or tryptophan. The order of the fields is V gene, D gene, J gene, clone size, CDR3 protein, CDR3 DNA. The D gene is left open where the match is weak. A clone size is listed for some rows: how often the clone was seen (once, few, many), or a class if it is expanded.

v_call: TRBV4-1; d_call: -; j_call: TRBJ2-2; clone_size: -; cdr3_aa: CASSQEKGNGELFF; cdr3_nt: TGCGCCAGCAGCCAAGAAAAGGGAAACGGGGAGCTGTTTTTT
v_call: TRBV6-1; d_call: TRBD1; j_call: TRBJ1-3; clone_size: -; cdr3_aa: CASSARETGRKGNTIYF; cdr3_nt: TGTGCCAGCAGTGCAAGGGAGACAGGGAGAAAGGGAAACACCATATATTTT
v_call: TRBV5-1; d_call: -; j_call: TRBJ2-3; clone_size: few; cdr3_aa: CASSLTLRPTDTQYF; cdr3_nt: TGCGCCAGCAGCTTGACTCTCCGCCCGACAGATACGCAGTATTTT
v_call: TRBV11-2; d_call: TRBD1; j_call: TRBJ2-7; clone_size: -; cdr3_aa: CASSPGGYEQYF; cdr3_nt: TGTGCCAGCAGCCCAGGGGGCTACGAGCAGTACTTC
v_call: TRBV5-1; d_call: -; j_call: TRBJ1-4; clone_size: -; cdr3_aa: CASSLVGGGSEKLFF; cdr3_nt: TGCGCCAGCAGCTTGGTCGGTGGGGGGTCGGAAAAACTGTTTTTT
v_call: TRBV18; d_call: TRBD1; j_call: TRBJ2-1; clone_size: -; cdr3_aa: CASSTDRGQFSLF; cdr3_nt: TGTGCCAGCTCAACCGACAGGGGACAGTTCTCGCTCTTC
v_call: TRBV6-2/TRBV6-3; d_call: -; j_call: TRBJ2-7; clone_size: -; cdr3_aa: CASSSGQSYEQYF; cdr3_nt: TGTGCCAGCAGCTCCGGACAGTCCTACGAGCAGTACTTC
v_call: TRBV4-2; d_call: -; j_call: TRBJ2-2; clone_size: few; cdr3_aa: CASSQDQSVTGELFF; cdr3_nt: TGTGCCAGCAGCCAAGATCAATCCGTTACCGGGGAGCTGTTTTTT
v_call: TRBV19; d_call: -; j_call: TRBJ1-1; clone_size: -; cdr3_aa: CASGLRARMNTEAFF; cdr3_nt: TGTGCCAGCGGCCTGAGAGCCAGAATGAACACTGAAGCTTTCTTT
v_call: TRBV27; d_call: -; j_call: TRBJ2-7; clone_size: -; cdr3_aa: CASSSREGYEQYF; cdr3_nt: TGTGCCAGCAGTTCCCGAGAGGGGTACGAGCAGTACTTC
v_call: TRBV5-1; d_call: -; j_call: TRBJ1-1; clone_size: -; cdr3_aa: CASSSNLEGLNTEAFF; cdr3_nt: TGCGCCAGCAGCAGTAACCTTGAGGGACTAAACACTGAAGCTTTCTTT
v_call: TRBV7-2; d_call: TRBD2; j_call: TRBJ2-2; clone_size: -; cdr3_aa: CASSQTGLSGELFF; cdr3_nt: TGTGCCAGCAGCCAGACGGGACTATCCGGGGAGCTGTTTTTT
v_call: TRBV5-1; d_call: -; j_call: TRBJ1-1; clone_size: -; cdr3_aa: CASSLEGQNTEAFF; cdr3_nt: TGCGCCAGCAGCTTGGAGGGACAGAACACTGAAGCTTTCTTT
v_call: TRBV2; d_call: -; j_call: TRBJ1-1; clone_size: -; cdr3_aa: CASSAQGRDTEAFF; cdr3_nt: TGTGCCAGCAGTGCGCAGGGTAGGGACACTGAAGCTTTCTTT
v_call: TRBV7-2; d_call: -; j_call: TRBJ2-7; clone_size: -; cdr3_aa: CASSASGSVVDEQYF; cdr3_nt: TGTGCCAGCAGCGCGAGCGGTTCGGTGGTAGACGAGCAGTACTTC
v_call: TRBV7-9; d_call: -; j_call: TRBJ2-5; clone_size: medium-sized; cdr3_aa: CASSSQGPLGETQYF; cdr3_nt: TGTGCCAGCAGCTCTCAGGGGCCGCTCGGGGAGACCCAGTACTTC
v_call: TRBV7-6; d_call: -; j_call: TRBJ2-3; clone_size: -; cdr3_aa: CASSPGQSDTDTQYF; cdr3_nt: TGTGCCAGCAGCCCCGGACAGTCCGACACAGATACGCAGTATTTT
v_call: TRBV4-1; d_call: -; j_call: TRBJ2-7; clone_size: -; cdr3_aa: CASSQNNYEQYF; cdr3_nt: TGCGCCAGCAGCCAAAACAACTACGAGCAGTACTTC
v_call: TRBV28; d_call: TRBD1; j_call: TRBJ1-2; clone_size: -; cdr3_aa: CASQIPGQANGYTF; cdr3_nt: TGTGCCAGCCAAATTCCGGGACAGGCAAATGGCTACACCTTC
v_call: TRBV11-2; d_call: -; j_call: TRBJ1-2; clone_size: -; cdr3_aa: CASSLDQVHGYTF; cdr3_nt: TGTGCCAGCAGCTTAGATCAGGTGCATGGCTACACCTTC
v_call: TRBV21-1; d_call: -; j_call: TRBJ2-7; clone_size: -; cdr3_aa: CASSKGGRPAYEQYF; cdr3_nt: TGTGCCAGCAGCAAAGGGGGCAGGCCCGCCTACGAGCAGTACTTC
v_call: TRBV7-2; d_call: -; j_call: TRBJ1-2; clone_size: -; cdr3_aa: CASSTRRRRDYGYTF; cdr3_nt: TGTGCCAGCAGCACAAGGCGTCGCAGGGACTATGGCTACACCTTC
v_call: TRBV7-2; d_call: -; j_call: TRBJ1-6; clone_size: -; cdr3_aa: CASSLLQGRSPLHF; cdr3_nt: TGTGCCAGCAGCTTACTCCAGGGAAGATCACCCCTCCACTTT
v_call: TRBV24-1; d_call: -; j_call: TRBJ2-2; clone_size: -; cdr3_aa: CATSGGLGQGVLGGELFF; cdr3_nt: TGTGCCACCAGTGGGGGTTTAGGGCAGGGCGTGCTTGGCGGGGAGCTGTTTTTT
v_call: TRBV12-3/TRBV12-4; d_call: -; j_call: TRBJ1-5; clone_size: once; cdr3_aa: CASSFRLNQPQHF; cdr3_nt: TGTGCCAGCAGTTTTCGGCTGAATCAGCCCCAGCATTTT
v_call: TRBV7-3; d_call: -; j_call: TRBJ2-1; clone_size: -; cdr3_aa: CASSLSQSLRGNEQFF; cdr3_nt: TGTGCCAGCAGCTTAAGTCAGTCCTTAAGAGGCAATGAGCAGTTCTTC
v_call: TRBV19; d_call: TRBD1; j_call: TRBJ1-4; clone_size: -; cdr3_aa: CASSRQGARTNEKLFF; cdr3_nt: TGTGCCAGTAGTCGACAGGGGGCGCGGACTAATGAAAAACTGTTTTTT
v_call: TRBV4-1; d_call: -; j_call: TRBJ1-1; clone_size: -; cdr3_aa: CASSQDERGIMNTEAFF; cdr3_nt: TGCGCCAGCAGCCAAGATGAACGGGGGATTATGAACACTGAAGCTTTCTTT